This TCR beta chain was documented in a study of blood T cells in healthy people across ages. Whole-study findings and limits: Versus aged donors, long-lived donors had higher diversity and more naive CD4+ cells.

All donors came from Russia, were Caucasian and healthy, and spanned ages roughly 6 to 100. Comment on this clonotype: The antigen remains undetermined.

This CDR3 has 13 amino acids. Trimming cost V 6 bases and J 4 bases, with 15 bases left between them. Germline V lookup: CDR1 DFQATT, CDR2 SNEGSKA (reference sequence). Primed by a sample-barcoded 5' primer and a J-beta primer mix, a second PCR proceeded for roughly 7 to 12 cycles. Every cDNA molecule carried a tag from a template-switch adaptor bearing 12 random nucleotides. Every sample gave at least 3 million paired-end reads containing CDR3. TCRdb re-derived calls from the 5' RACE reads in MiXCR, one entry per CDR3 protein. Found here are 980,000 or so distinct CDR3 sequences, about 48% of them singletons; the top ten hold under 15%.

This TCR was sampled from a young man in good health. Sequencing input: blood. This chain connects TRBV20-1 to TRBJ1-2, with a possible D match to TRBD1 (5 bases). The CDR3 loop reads CSAETLDSYGYTF. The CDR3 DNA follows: TGCAGTGCCGAAACCTTAGACAGCTATGGCTACACCTTC.